Here is one T cell receptor beta chain with its context. The CDR3 loop spans 11 amino acids. V lost 5 bases, J lost 4 bases, and 0 bases stayed unmatched. Per germline, CDR1 DFQATT and CDR2 SNEGSKA (reference sequence). The table came from immunoSEQ multiplex PCR; TCRdb's copy has only in-frame clones and leaves some out. This table has some 300,000 clones, around four fifths appearing once. These data are taken from a study of blood T cell repertoires in COVID-19. This receptor was taken from a woman aged 45-60 years with active or convalescent COVID-19. The sequenced sample was peripheral blood. This rearrangement joins TRBV20-1 to TRBJ2-5, with TRBD1 matching over 8 bases. CDR3 DNA: TGCAGTGCTGGGACAGGAGAGACCCAGTACTTC. Its translation: CSAGTGETQYF.